The present entry profiles one TCR beta chain with its context. Sequenced by immunoSEQ multiplex PCR; TCRdb stores in-frame clones only, minus some. The data contain 150,000 to 200,000 clones, approximately 78% of them singletons. The data were obtained in a study of blood T cell repertoires in COVID-19. This TCR derives from a woman in her forties or fifties who had recovered from COVID-19. The material sequenced was PBMCs or T cells enriched from blood (not recorded which).

Here the CDR3 reads CSVEGGLAPPDTQYF. CDR3 bases: TGCAGCGTTGAGGGAGGTCTAGCGCCACCAGATACGCAGTATTTT. V and J are TRBV29-1 and TRBJ2-3, with D possibly being TRBD2 (6 bases). The ends were cut back, 3 bases at V and 4 bases at J, with 17 bases in the middle. The V gene's germline CDR1 is SQVTM and CDR2 ANQGSEA. The CDR3 consists of 15 residues.